The clone carrying this T cell receptor beta chain was seen many times. The antigen is unknown. There are 16 residues in the CDR3. Germline CDR1 and CDR2: WNHNN and SYGVQD (reference sequence). V gave up 3 bases and J gave up 9 bases; unmatched junction bases: 11. The sample is drawn from a study of spatial heterogeneity in lung cancer. Study details: Sequencing consistently turned up more beta-chain sequences than alpha-chain sequences.

Whole-study findings and limits: For expanded intratumoral alpha and beta TCRs, counts tracked tumor mutation counts.

This sample's time point: sample taken at primary tumor resection. There were 72 donors, all of them untreated patients with early-stage non-small cell lung cancer. Unsorted whole RNA samples from tumor, nontumor lung or frozen PBMC were sequenced. MiXCR was run by TCRdb on the 5' RACE reads, yielding one entry per CDR3 protein. The sample consists of 9,500 or so distinct CDR3 sequences, approximately 8.1% of them appearing once. The chain carries TRBV10-1 and TRBJ2-3; 11 bases agree with TRBD2. The sequencing used lung tumor tissue, collected at surgery. The sequence was collected from a male donor with early-stage non-small cell lung cancer. The CDR3 DNA sequence: TGCGCCAGCAGTGAACTAGCGGGAGAAACGCCGGTCACGCAGTATTTT. This translates into CASSELAGETPVTQYF.